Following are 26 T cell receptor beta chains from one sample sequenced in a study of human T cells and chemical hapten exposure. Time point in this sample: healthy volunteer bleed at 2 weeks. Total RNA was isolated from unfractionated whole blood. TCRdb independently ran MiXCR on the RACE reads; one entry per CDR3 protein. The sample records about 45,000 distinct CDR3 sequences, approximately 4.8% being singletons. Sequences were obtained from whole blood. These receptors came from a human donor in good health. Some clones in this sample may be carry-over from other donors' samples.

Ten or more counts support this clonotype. In DNA, the CDR3 is TGTGCCAGCAGCCAACCTGATTGGACCACAGATACGCAGTATTTT. Protein sequence: CASSQPDWTTDTQYF. V is TRBV7-9 and J is TRBJ2-3; D unclear. In germline, CDR1 is SEHNR, CDR2 FQNEAQ (reference sequence). V was clipped by 5 bases and J by 2 bases, with 14 bases between them. The CDR3 totals 15 residues.

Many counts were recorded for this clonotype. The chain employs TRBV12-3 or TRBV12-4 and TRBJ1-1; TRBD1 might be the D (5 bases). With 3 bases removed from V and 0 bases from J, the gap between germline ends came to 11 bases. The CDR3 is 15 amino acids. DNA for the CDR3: TGTGCCAGCAGTTTGCGACAGACGATGAACACTGAAGCTTTCTTT. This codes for CASSLRQTMNTEAFF.

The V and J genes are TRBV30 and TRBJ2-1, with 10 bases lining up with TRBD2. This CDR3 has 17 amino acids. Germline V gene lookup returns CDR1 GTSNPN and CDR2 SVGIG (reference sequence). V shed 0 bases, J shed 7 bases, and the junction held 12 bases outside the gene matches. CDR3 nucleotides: TGTGCCTGGAGTGTACGGGGAGCGGGAGGGCCGAGGAATGAGCAGTTCTTC. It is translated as CAWSVRGAGGPRNEQFF. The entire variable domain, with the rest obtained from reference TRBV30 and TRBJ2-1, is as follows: SQTIHQWPATLVQPVGSPLSLECTVEGTSNPNLYWYRQAAGRGLQLLFYSVGIGQISSEVPQNLSASRPQDRQFILSSKKLLLSDSGFYLCAWSVRGAGGPRNEQFFGPGTRLTVL.

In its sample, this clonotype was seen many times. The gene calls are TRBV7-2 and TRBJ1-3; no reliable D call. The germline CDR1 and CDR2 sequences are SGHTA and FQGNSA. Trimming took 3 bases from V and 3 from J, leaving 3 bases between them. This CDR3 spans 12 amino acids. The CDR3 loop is CASSFYGNTIYF. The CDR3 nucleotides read TGTGCCAGCAGCTTCTATGGAAACACCATATATTTT. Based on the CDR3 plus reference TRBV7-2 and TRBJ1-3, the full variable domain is GAGVSQSPSNKVTEKGKDVELRCDPISGHTALYWYRQSLGQGLEFLIYFQGNSAPDKSGLPSDRFSAERTGGSVSTLTIQRTQQEDSAVYLCASSFYGNTIYFGEGSWLTVV.

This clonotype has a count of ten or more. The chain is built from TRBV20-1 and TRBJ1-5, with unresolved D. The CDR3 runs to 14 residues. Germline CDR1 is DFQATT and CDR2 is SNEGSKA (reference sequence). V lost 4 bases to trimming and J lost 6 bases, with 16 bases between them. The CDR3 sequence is CSATAITSAQPQHF. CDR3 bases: TGCAGTGCTACAGCCATAACCTCGGCTCAGCCCCAGCATTTT.

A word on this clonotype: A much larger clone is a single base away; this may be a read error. The CDR3 sequence: CAISESGTGGPYSYTF. DNA for the CDR3: TGTGCCATCAGTGAGTCCGGGACAGGGGGTCCGTATAGCTACACCTTC. V usage is TRBV10-3 and J usage is TRBJ1-2; 11 bases fit TRBD1. V lost 0 bases, J lost 9 bases, and 9 bases stayed unmatched. The germline CDR1 and CDR2 sequences are ENHRY and SYGVKD. This CDR3 region has 16 residues.

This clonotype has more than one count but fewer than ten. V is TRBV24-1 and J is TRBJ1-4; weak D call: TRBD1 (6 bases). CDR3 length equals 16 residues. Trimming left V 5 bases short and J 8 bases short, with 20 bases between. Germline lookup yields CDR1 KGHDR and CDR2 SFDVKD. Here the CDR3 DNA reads TGTGCCACCAGTGGACGGGATAACCAGGGACACGAAAAACTGTTTTTT. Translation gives CATSGRDNQGHEKLFF.

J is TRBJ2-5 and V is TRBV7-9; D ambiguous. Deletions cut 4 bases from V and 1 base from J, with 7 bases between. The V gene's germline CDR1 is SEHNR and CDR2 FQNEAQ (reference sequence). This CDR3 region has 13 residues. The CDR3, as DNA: TGTGCCAGCAGCTCGGGCGGCCAAGAGACCCAGTACTTC. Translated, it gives CASSSGGQETQYF.

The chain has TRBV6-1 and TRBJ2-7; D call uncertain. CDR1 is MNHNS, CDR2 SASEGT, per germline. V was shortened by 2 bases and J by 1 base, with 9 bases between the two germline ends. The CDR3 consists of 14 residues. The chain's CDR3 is CASSELTRSYEQYF. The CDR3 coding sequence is TGTGCCAGCAGTGAATTAACAAGGTCCTACGAGCAGTACTTC.

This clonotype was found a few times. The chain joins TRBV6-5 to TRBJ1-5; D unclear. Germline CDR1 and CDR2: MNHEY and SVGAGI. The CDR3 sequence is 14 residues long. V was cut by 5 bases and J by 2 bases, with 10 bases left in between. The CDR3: CASSPRTRNQPQHF. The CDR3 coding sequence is TGTGCCAGCAGTCCACGAACACGCAATCAGCCCCAGCATTTT.

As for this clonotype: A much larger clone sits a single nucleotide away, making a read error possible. CDR3: CASGPGLAVSYEHYF. The DNA for the CDR3 is TGCGCCAGCGGGCCGGGGCTAGCGGTCTCCTACGAGCATTACTTC. The chain couples TRBV5-1 to TRBJ2-7; TRBD2 matches 7 bases. Germline loops: CDR1 SGHRS, CDR2 YFSETQ. The CDR3 spans 15 residues.

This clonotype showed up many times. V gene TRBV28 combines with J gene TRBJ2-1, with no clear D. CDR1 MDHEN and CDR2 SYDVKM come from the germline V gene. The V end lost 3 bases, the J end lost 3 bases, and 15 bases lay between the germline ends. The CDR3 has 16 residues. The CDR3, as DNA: TGTGCCAGCAGTTTTCCAGCTAGTGCCGACTACAATGAGCAGTTCTTC. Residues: CASSFPASADYNEQFF.

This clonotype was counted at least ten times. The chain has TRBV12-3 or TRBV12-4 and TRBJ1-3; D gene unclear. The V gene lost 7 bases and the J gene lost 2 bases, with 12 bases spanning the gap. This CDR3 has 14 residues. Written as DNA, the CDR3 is TGTGCCAGCAAGGCCTTAAGGGCTGGAAACACCATATATTTT. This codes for CASKALRAGNTIYF.

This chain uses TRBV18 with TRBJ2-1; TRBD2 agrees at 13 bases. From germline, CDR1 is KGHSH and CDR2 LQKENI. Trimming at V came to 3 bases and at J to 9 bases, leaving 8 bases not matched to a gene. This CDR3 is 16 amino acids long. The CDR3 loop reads CASSPPGLAGEGEQFF. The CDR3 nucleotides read TGTGCCAGCTCACCGCCCGGACTAGCGGGAGAGGGTGAGCAGTTCTTC.

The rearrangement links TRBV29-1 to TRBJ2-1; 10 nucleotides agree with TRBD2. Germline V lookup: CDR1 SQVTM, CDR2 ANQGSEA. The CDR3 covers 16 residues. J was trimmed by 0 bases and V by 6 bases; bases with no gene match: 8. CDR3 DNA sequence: TGCAGCGTCCGCGGAGCGGGAGGGAGCTCCTACAATGAGCAGTTCTTC. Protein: CSVRGAGGSSYNEQFF.

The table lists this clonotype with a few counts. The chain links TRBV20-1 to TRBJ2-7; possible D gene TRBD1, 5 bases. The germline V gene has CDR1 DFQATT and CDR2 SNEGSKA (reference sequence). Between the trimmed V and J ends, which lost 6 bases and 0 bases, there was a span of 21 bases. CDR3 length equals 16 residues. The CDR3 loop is CSAPNAAGIYSYEQYF. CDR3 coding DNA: TGCAGTGCGCCAAATGCCGCAGGGATATACTCCTACGAGCAGTACTTC.

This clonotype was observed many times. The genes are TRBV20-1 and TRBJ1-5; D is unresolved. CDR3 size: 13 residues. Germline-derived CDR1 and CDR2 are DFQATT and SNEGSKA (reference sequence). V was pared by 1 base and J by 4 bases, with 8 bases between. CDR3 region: CSARGQENQPQHF. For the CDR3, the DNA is TGCAGTGCTAGAGGGCAGGAGAATCAGCCCCAGCATTTT.

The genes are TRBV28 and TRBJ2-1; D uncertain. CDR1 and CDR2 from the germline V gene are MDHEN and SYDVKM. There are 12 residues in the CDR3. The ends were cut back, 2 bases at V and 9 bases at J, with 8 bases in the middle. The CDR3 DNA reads TGTGCCAGCAGTTTAATTCTCTTTGAGCAGTTCTTC. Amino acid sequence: CASSLILFEQFF.

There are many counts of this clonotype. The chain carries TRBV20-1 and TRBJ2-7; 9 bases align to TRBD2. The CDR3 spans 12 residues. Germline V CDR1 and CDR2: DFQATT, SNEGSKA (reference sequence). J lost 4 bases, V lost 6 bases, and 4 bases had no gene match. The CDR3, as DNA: TGCAGTGCGAGGACTAGCGCGTACGAGCAGTACTTC. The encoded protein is CSARTSAYEQYF.

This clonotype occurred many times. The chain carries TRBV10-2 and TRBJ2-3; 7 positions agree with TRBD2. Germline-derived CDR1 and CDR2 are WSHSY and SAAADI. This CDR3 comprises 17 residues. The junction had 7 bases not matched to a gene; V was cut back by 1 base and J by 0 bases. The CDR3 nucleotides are TGCGCCAGCAGTGAGTTACTAGCGACTCCTAGCACAGATACGCAGTATTTT. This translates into CASSELLATPSTDTQYF.

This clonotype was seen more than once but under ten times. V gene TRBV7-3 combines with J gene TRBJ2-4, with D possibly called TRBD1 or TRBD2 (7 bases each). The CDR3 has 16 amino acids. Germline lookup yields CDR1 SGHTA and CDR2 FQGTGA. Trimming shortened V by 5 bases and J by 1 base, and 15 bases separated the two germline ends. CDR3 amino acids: CASSPAGGEAKNIQYF. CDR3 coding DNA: TGTGCCAGCAGCCCCGCAGGGGGGGAGGCCAAAAACATTCAGTACTTC.

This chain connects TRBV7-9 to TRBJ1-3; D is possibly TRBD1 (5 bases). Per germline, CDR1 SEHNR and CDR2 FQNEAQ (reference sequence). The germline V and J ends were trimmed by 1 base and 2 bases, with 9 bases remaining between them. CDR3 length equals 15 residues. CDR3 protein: CASSLVGVTGNTIYF. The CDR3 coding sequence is TGTGCCAGCAGCTTAGTGGGGGTTACTGGAAACACCATATATTTT. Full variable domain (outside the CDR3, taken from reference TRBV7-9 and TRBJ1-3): DTGVSQNPRHKITKRGQNVTFRCDPISEHNRLYWYRQTLGQGPEFLTYFQNEAQLEKSRLLSDRFSAERPKGSFSTLEIQRTEQGDSAMYLCASSLVGVTGNTIYFGEGSWLTVV.

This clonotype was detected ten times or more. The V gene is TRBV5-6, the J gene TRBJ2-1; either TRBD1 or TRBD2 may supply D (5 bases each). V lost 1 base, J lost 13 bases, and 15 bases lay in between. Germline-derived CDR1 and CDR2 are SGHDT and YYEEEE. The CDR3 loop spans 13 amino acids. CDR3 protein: CASSLLGVGPQFF. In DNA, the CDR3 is TGTGCCAGCAGCTTGTTAGGAGTGGGACCTCAGTTCTTC.

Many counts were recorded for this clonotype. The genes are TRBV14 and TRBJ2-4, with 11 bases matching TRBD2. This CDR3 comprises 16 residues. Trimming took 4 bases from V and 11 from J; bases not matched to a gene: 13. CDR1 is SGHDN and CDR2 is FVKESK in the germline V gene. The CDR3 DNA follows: TGTGCCAGCAGCCCTCCTCACCCGCCGGGACTAGCGGTTCAGTACTTC. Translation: CASSPPHPPGLAVQYF.

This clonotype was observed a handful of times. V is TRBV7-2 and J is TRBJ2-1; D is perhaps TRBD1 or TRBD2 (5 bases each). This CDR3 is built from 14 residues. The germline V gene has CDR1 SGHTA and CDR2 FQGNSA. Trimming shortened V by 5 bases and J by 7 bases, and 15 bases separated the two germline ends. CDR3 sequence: CASSPQFGANEQFF. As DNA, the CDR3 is TGTGCCAGCAGCCCACAATTCGGGGCAAATGAGCAGTTCTTC.

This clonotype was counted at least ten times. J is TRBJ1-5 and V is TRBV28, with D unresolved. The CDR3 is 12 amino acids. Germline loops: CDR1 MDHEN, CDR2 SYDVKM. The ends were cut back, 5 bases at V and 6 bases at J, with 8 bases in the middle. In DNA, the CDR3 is TGTGCCAGCAGTCCCATCAGTCAGCCCCAGCATTTT. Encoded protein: CASSPISQPQHF.